These T cell receptor beta chains were read from a single sample in a study of T cells in Graves' hyperthyroidism and ophthalmopathy. TCRdb redid the calling of the multiplex PCR reads with MiXCR, one entry per CDR3 protein. Of approximately 590,000 distinct CDR3 sequences detected, approximately 15% appear once; the ten largest clones hold around 7.3%. The sample was blood. The receptor source for this set is a woman aged 30 to 39 with Graves' hyperthyroidism. Each CDR3 is given with its conserved first and last residue. The D gene is left open where the match is weak. Part of the rows lack a size; the others show once, few, many or a class for expanded clones.

D	size	length	V	J	DNA	CDR3
.	few	14	TRBV5-5	TRBJ1-1	TGTGCCAGCAGCTTGGCCATAGGGACCTCTGAAGCTTTCTTT	CASSLAIGTSEAFF
.	.	15	TRBV27	TRBJ1-6	TGTGCCAGCAGTTTAGGGTGGCCGTCTAATTCACCCCTCCACTTT	CASSLGWPSNSPLHF
.	.	17	TRBV25-1	TRBJ2-3	TGTGCCAGCAGAAGAAAAGCGGGTAGCACTAGCACAGATACGCAGTATTTT	CASRRKAGSTSTDTQYF
TRBD2	.	15	TRBV7-3	TRBJ2-7	TGTGCCAGCAGTGAATATAAGGGACTAGCCGCCGAGCAGTACTTC	CASSEYKGLAAEQYF
TRBD2	many	15	TRBV12-5	TRBJ2-2	TGTGCTACATCAGCCGGGACTAGAAATACCGGGGAGCTGTTTTTT	CATSAGTRNTGELFF
TRBD2	many	16	TRBV6-5	TRBJ2-7	TGTGCCAGCAGTTACACTAGCGGGACAAGCTCCTACGAGCAGTACTTC	CASSYTSGTSSYEQYF
TRBD2	many	16	TRBV6-1	TRBJ2-1	TGTGCCAGCAGTTCGACTAGCGGGAGGGCCTCCAATGAGCAGTTCTTC	CASSSTSGRASNEQFF
.	many	14	TRBV18	TRBJ2-3	TGTGCCAGCTCACCACCGGCAAGCACAGATACGCAGTATTTT	CASSPPASTDTQYF
TRBD1	few	19	TRBV27	TRBJ2-4	TGTGCCAGCAGTTCTCAGGGACAGGCCCTCACCTATACCAAAAACATTCAGTACTTC	CASSSQGQALTYTKNIQYF
TRBD2	many	15	TRBV7-2	TRBJ2-1	TGTGCCAGCAGCAACACCGGGACTAGTCTCAATGAGCAGTTCTTC	CASSNTGTSLNEQFF
.	many	17	TRBV12-3/TRBV12-4	TRBJ2-4	TGTGCCAGCAGTTTCTTCTTAGGGCGATTAGCCAAAAACATTCAGTACTTC	CASSFFLGRLAKNIQYF
TRBD1	.	15	TRBV11-2	TRBJ1-6	TGTGCCAGCAGCCCCCGACAGGGGGCTGATTCACCCCTCCACTTT	CASSPRQGADSPLHF
.	.	11	TRBV29-1	TRBJ1-2	TGCAGCGTTGTAGGGCTGGATGGCTACACCTTC	CSVVGLDGYTF
.	many	13	TRBV7-7	TRBJ2-7	TGTGCCAGCAGCCATCCCGGGACTTCCGAGCAGTACTTC	CASSHPGTSEQYF
.	.	14	TRBV11-2	TRBJ2-7	TGTGCCAGCAGCGGTAATGGGGGCCCTCTTTGGCAGTACTTC	CASSGNGGPLWQYF
.	.	15	TRBV5-1	TRBJ2-7	TGCGCCAGCAGCTTGGTGGCAGGGGACCCCTACGAGCAGTACTTC	CASSLVAGDPYEQYF
.	.	16	TRBV7-3	TRBJ1-6	TGTGCCAGCAGCTTAACAGGGGGGACTGCGCGTTCACCCCTCCACTTT	CASSLTGGTARSPLHF